This T cell receptor beta chain was recorded in a study of post-analysis software for immune sequencing data (dated by TCRdb to the mid-2010s). At the level of the whole study: Recorded disease courses included relapsing-remitting, secondary progressive and progressive-relapsing multiple sclerosis, with some patients lacking subtype annotation. The multiple sclerosis patient repertoires were compared with ten to eleven previously published healthy control repertoires from donors aged roughly 6 to 25 years. A subset of samples was prepared in parallel using single-end sample barcoding, then pooled and co-amplified after Illumina adapter ligation. The paper as a whole reports these results and caveats: Significantly higher frequencies in patients than in controls were found for about 5 TRBV segments, including TRBV5-6, TRBV5-1 and TRBV20-1. The multiple sclerosis patient group was slightly younger than the control group. Multiple sclerosis patients had significantly lower normalized Chao1 diversity than controls, a result that suggests substantial peripheral T-cell clonal expansion. Direct clustering with F measure showed strong co-clustering of samples prepared in the same batch, prompting a batch-effect correction.

To demonstrate the VDJtools post-analysis software, the study profiled TCR beta repertoires from the peripheral blood of about 13 young patients with multiple sclerosis. The multiple sclerosis patients were children and adolescents between roughly 6 and 17 years of age. CDR1 is given as SGHVS and CDR2 as FQNEAQ, both from the germline V gene. Its CDR3 holds 16 amino acids, cysteine through phenylalanine. Solely the CDR3 DNA is kept, with 48 bases framed from the first base. Remarks on this clonotype: Its specific antigen is unknown. The junction departs from the called germline gene at one end, perhaps through a read error.

Preparation of the library involved PCR. Sequenced on an Illumina HiSeq 2500. Unique molecular identifiers were incorporated into TCR beta cDNA libraries to reduce PCR and sequencing biases. Roughly 0.5 million cDNA molecules were obtained per 1 to 10 million input T cells, so each molecule approximated one T cell. The patient libraries were prepared and sequenced with the same protocol used for the earlier healthy control dataset. Samples belonging to the same batch were prepared together, multiplexed and sequenced on a shared HiSeq lane. Under the source paper's analysis protocol: MIGEC handled the raw barcoded reads, throwing out single-read molecular identifier groups before consensus assembly and CDR3 extraction. VDJtools was used for post-analysis of the clonotype tables, with diversity normalized by down-sampling every dataset to the smallest sample size. In repertoire overlap clustering, CDR3 amino acid sequences, but not nucleotide sequences, were matched to correct batch-related cross-sample contamination. TCRdb trimmed the raw reads at Q25, called clones with MiXCR and kept productive beta chains. Rows are unified per CDR3 protein, each entry keeping the most common DNA and genes. These V and J calls are TCRdb output, not the study's own analysis. The sample includes some 690,000 distinct CDR3 sequences, with about 27% observed a single time. The top ten clones comprise about 0.5% of the sample.

The receptor was derived from a girl aged 10-17 years with multiple sclerosis. Material for sequencing was blood. The V and J segments used are TRBV7-8 and TRBJ2-7; 8 bases in the middle match TRBD1. The sequenced DNA is TGTGCCAGCAACTTAGCTAGGGGACAGGCCTCCTACGAGCAGTACTTC. Its translation reads: CASNLARGQASYEQYF.